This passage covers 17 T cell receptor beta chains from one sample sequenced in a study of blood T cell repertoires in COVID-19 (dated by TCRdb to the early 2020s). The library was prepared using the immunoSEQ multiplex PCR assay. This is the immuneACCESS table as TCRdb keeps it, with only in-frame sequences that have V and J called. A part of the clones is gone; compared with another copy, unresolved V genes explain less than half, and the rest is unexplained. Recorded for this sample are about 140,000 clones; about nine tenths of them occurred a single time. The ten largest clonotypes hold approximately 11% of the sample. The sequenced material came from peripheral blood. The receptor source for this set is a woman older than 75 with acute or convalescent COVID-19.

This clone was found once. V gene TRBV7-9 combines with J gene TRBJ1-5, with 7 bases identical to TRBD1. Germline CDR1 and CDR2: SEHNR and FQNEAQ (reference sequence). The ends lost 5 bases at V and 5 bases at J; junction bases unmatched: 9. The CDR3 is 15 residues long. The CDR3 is CASSTDITGDQPQHF. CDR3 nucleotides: TGTGCCAGCAGCACCGATATCACAGGGGATCAGCCCCAGCATTTT.

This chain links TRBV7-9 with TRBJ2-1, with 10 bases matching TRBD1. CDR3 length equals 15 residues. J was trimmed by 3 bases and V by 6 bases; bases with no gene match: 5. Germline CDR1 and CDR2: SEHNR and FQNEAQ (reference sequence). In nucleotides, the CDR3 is TGTGCCAGCAGGGGAGGGACAGGGGTCTACAATGAGCAGTTCTTC. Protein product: CASRGGTGVYNEQFF.

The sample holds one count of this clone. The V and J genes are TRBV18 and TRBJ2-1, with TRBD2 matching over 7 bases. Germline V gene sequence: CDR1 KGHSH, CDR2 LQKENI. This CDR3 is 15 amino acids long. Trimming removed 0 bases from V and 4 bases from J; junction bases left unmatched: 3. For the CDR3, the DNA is TGTGCCAGCTCACCACCGACCGGGGGGTACAATGAGCAGTTCTTC. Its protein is CASSPPTGGYNEQFF.

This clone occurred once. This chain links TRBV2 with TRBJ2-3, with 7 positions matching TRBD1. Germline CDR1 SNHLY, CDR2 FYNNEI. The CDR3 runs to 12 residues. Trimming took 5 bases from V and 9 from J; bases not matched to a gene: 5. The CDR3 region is CASSMLTGTQYF. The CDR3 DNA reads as TGTGCCAGCAGTATGTTGACAGGGACGCAGTATTTT.

The chain's CDR3 is CASSLWGLYTEAFF. In DNA, the CDR3 is TGTGCCAGCAGTTTGTGGGGCCTCTACACTGAAGCTTTCTTT. This chain joins TRBV6-2 or TRBV6-3 and TRBJ1-1, with D possibly TRBD1 on 5 matching bases. The germline V gene has CDR1 MNHEY and CDR2 SVGEGT. This CDR3 spans 14 amino acids. Trimming removed 4 bases from V and 3 bases from J, with 12 bases in between.

CDR3 region: CASRRNSGGNYEQYF. The DNA for the CDR3 is TGCGCCAGCAGACGAAATAGCGGGGGAAACTACGAGCAGTACTTC. The chain is built from TRBV5-1 and TRBJ2-7; 9 nucleotides agree with TRBD2. CDR3 length equals 15 residues. The V segment lost 5 bases and the J segment 3 bases; nucleotides outside the gene matches: 9. The germline V gene has CDR1 SGHRS and CDR2 YFSETQ.

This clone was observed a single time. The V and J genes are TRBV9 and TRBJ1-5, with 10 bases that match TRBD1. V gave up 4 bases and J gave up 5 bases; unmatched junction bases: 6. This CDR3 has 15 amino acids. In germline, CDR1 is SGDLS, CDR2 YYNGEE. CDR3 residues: CASSPGQGTYQPQHF. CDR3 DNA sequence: TGTGCCAGCAGCCCGGGACAGGGGACGTATCAGCCCCAGCATTTT. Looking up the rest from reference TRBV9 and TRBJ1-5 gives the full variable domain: DSGVTQTPKHLITATGQRVTLRCSPRSGDLSVYWYQQSLDQGLQFLIQYYNGEERAKGNILERFSAQQFPDLHSELNLSSLELGDSALYFCASSPGQGTYQPQHFGDGTRLSIL.

CDR3 residues: CASSEGTGRSYNSPLHF. The CDR3 bases are TGTGCCAGCAGCGAGGGGACAGGTCGCTCCTATAATTCACCCCTCCACTTT. The genes are TRBV9 and TRBJ1-6, with 8 bases aligning to TRBD1. The V gene's germline CDR1 is SGDLS and CDR2 YYNGEE. Trimming at V came to 3 bases and at J to 0 bases, leaving 5 bases not matched to a gene. CDR3 length: 17 amino acids.

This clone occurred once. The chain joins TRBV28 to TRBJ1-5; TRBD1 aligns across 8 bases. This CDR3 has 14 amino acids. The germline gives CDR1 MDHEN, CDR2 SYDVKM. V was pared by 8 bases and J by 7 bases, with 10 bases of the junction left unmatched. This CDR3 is CASLPAGGRQPQHF. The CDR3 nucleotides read TGTGCCAGCCTGCCGGCAGGGGGCCGGCAGCCCCAGCATTTT.

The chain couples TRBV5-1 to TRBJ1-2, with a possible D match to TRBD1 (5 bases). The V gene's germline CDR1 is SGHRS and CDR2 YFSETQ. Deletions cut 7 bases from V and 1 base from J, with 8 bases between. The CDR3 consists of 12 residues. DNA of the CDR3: TGCGCCAGCTCGACAGATAACTATGGCTACACCTTC. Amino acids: CASSTDNYGYTF.

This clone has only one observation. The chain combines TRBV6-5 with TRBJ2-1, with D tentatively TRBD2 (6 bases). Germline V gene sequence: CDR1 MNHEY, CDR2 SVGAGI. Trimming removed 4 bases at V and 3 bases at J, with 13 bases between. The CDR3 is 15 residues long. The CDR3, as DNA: TGTGCCAGCAGTTTCCTGGCGGGGAGCTACAATGAGCAGTTCTTC. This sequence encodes CASSFLAGSYNEQFF.

DNA for the CDR3: TGCGCCAGCACTCTTGGCAATTGGAACACTGAAGCTTTCTTT. It encodes CASTLGNWNTEAFF. This rearrangement joins TRBV5-1 to TRBJ1-1; D gene unclear. V shed 6 bases and J shed 1 base, with 13 bases lying between them. Germline lookup yields CDR1 SGHRS and CDR2 YFSETQ. The CDR3 totals 14 residues.

In DNA form, the CDR3 reads TGTGCCAGCAGCAAAGGCGGGTCTGGAAACACCATATATTTT. This encodes CASSKGGSGNTIYF. This rearrangement joins TRBV9 to TRBJ1-3; D gene uncertain. Germline V gene lookup returns CDR1 SGDLS and CDR2 YYNGEE. V was trimmed by 4 bases and J by 1 base, leaving 9 bases between them. This CDR3 spans 14 amino acids.

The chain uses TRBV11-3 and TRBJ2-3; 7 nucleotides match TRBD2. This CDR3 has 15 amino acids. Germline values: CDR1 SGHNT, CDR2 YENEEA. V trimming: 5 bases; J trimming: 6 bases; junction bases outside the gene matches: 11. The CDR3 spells CASSASGDVGDTQYF. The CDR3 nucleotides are TGTGCCAGCAGCGCGAGCGGGGACGTGGGTGATACGCAGTATTTT.

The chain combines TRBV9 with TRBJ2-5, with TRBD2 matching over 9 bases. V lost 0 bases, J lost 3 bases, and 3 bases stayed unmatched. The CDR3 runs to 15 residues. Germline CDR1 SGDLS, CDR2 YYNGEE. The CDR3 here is CASSVEGGGEETQYF. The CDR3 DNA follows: TGTGCCAGCAGCGTAGAAGGCGGGGGGGAAGAGACCCAGTACTTC.

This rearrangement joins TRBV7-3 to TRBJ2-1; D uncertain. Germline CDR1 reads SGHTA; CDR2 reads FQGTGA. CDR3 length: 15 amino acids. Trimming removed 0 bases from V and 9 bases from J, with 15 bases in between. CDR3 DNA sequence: TGTGCCAGCAGCTTAACGGCAGGCTCTCCCGCTGAGCAGTTCTTC. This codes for CASSLTAGSPAEQFF. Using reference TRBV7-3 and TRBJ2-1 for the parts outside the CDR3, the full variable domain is GAGVSQTPSNKVTEKGKYVELRCDPISGHTALYWYRQSLGQGPEFLIYFQGTGAADDSGLPNDRFFAVRPEGSVSTLKIQRTERGDSAVYLCASSLTAGSPAEQFFGPGTRLTVL.

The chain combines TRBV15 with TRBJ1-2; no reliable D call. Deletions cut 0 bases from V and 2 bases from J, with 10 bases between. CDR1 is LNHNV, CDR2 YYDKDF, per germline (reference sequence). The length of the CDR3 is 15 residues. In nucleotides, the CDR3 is TGTGCCACCAGCAGAGAAGGAGAACGAAACTATGGCTACACCTTC. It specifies CATSREGERNYGYTF.